These 11 T cell receptor beta chains originate from one sample sequenced in a study of blood T cells in healthy people across ages. Using a J-beta primer mix together with a sample-barcoded 5' primer, a second PCR was run for 7 to 11 cycles. TCRdb reprocessed the 5' RACE reads with MiXCR, giving one entry per CDR3 protein. The data contain over a million distinct CDR3 sequences, approximately 39% of them singletons. The sample comprised blood. These receptors were taken from a woman aged 18-35 years in good health.

J is TRBJ1-4 and V is TRBV12-3 or TRBV12-4, with D unclear. V lost 3 bases and J 7 bases, leaving 12 bases between the germline ends. The CDR3 is made up of 14 amino acids. CDR3 residues: CASSFEHTLEKLFF. CDR3 DNA sequence: TGTGCCAGCAGTTTCGAACACACCCTTGAAAAACTGTTTTTT.

This clonotype was seen a few times. The chain joins TRBV9 to TRBJ2-1; possible D gene TRBD1, 6 bases. The CDR3 consists of 16 residues. V was trimmed by 3 bases and J by 1 base, leaving 14 bases between them. Per germline, CDR1 SGDLS and CDR2 YYNGEE. CDR3 sequence (DNA): TGTGCCAGCAGCGCCCAGGGACAACCTTCCTACAATGAGCAGTTCTTC. Translation: CASSAQGQPSYNEQFF. The whole variable domain, remainder taken from reference TRBV9 and TRBJ2-1, is DSGVTQTPKHLITATGQRVTLRCSPRSGDLSVYWYQQSLDQGLQFLIQYYNGEERAKGNILERFSAQQFPDLHSELNLSSLELGDSALYFCASSAQGQPSYNEQFFGPGTRLTVL.

This clonotype appeared a few times. The V gene is TRBV2, the J gene TRBJ1-4; possible D gene TRBD1, 6 bases. Deletions cut 0 bases from V and 8 bases from J, with 16 bases between. This CDR3 region has 16 residues. In germline, CDR1 is SNHLY, CDR2 FYNNEI. CDR3 sequence: CASSEASAGAGEKLFF. CDR3 DNA: TGTGCCAGCAGTGAAGCCTCAGCAGGGGCGGGCGAAAAACTGTTTTTT.

The CDR3 DNA sequence: TGTGCCACCAGCAGAGATATCGGGAACACTGAAGCTTTCTTT. It specifies CATSRDIGNTEAFF. The chain uses TRBV15 and TRBJ1-1; D uncertain. V shed 0 bases and J shed 1 base, with 6 bases lying between them. The germline V gene has CDR1 LNHNV and CDR2 YYDKDF (reference sequence). This CDR3 is built from 14 residues. Together with reference TRBV15 and TRBJ1-1, the CDR3 gives the full variable domain: DAMVIQNPRYQVTQFGKPVTLSCSQTLNHNVMYWYQQKSSQAPKLLFHYYDKDFNNEADTPDNFQSRRPNTSFCFLDIRSPGLGDTAMYLCATSRDIGNTEAFFGQGTRLTVV.

V usage is TRBV6-5 and J usage is TRBJ2-1; no clear D. The DNA end is a closer match to TRBJ2-7, so the J assignment may be wrong. Germline-derived CDR1 and CDR2 are MNHEY and SVGAGI. The length of the CDR3 is 16 residues. The CDR3: CASSYPRSSSYNEQYF. The CDR3 DNA reads as TGTGCCAGCAGTTACCCCAGGTCAAGCTCCTACAATGAGCAGTACTTC.

V is TRBV14 and J is TRBJ2-7; the match to TRBD1 covers 7 bases. Germline V gives CDR1 SGHDN, CDR2 FVKESK. The CDR3 has 12 residues. With V trimmed by 7 bases and J by 6 bases, 6 bases remained unmatched. As DNA, the CDR3 is TGTGCCAGCAACTTCGCAGGGGGCGAGCAGTACTTC. Its protein is CASNFAGGEQYF.

This clonotype has a handful of counts. This chain uses TRBV29-1 with TRBJ1-2; D is unclear. The V gene's germline CDR1 is SQVTM and CDR2 ANQGSEA. V lost 7 bases and J 0 bases, leaving 15 bases between the germline ends. The CDR3 has 14 amino acids. CDR3 protein: CSAEFGSSNYGYTF. Written as DNA, the CDR3 is TGCAGCGCCGAATTCGGGAGTTCTAACTATGGCTACACCTTC. Full variable domain (outside the CDR3, taken from reference TRBV29-1 and TRBJ1-2): SAVISQKPSRDICQRGTSLTIQCQVDSQVTMMFWYRQQPGQSLTLIATANQGSEATYESGFVIDKFPISRPNLTFSTLTVSNMSPEDSSIYLCSAEFGSSNYGYTFGSGTRLTVV.

A few counts support this clonotype. The rearrangement joins TRBV7-8 to TRBJ2-3; D unresolved. CDR1 is SGHVS, CDR2 FQNEAQ, per germline. This CDR3 has 16 residues. V shed 0 bases and J shed 2 bases, with 12 bases lying between them. The CDR3 reads CASSLARLDLTDTQYF. For the CDR3, the DNA is TGTGCCAGCAGCTTAGCGCGGCTGGACCTCACAGATACGCAGTATTTT.

V usage is TRBV7-9 and J usage is TRBJ2-3, with TRBD2 matching over 8 bases. The V gene end was trimmed by 5 bases and the J gene end by 1 base; junction bases not matched to a gene: 14. CDR3 length: 18 amino acids. Germline V lookup: CDR1 SEHNR, CDR2 FQNEAQ (reference sequence). DNA for the CDR3: TGTGCCAGCAGCGCGCGGTCGGAGCGGGAGCGGGGCACAGATACGCAGTATTTT. It specifies CASSARSERERGTDTQYF.

The V call is TRBV6-6, the J call TRBJ1-5, with D possibly TRBD1 on 6 matching bases. Trimming pared 0 bases from V and 3 bases from J, leaving 15 bases between. The V gene's germline CDR1 is MNHNY and CDR2 SVGAGI (reference sequence). There are 17 residues in the CDR3. The CDR3 is CASSYSSQGSPNQPQHF. CDR3 nucleotides: TGTGCCAGCAGTTACTCCAGTCAGGGGTCCCCCAATCAGCCCCAGCATTTT.

As concerns this clonotype: The junction shows a germline mismatch at one end, possibly a read error. The chain joins TRBV7-2 to TRBJ2-4; TRBD2 might be the D (6 bases). The J call is uncertain, as TRBJ2-7 better fits the DNA end. Germline CDR1 reads SGHTA; CDR2 reads FQGNSA. There are 16 residues in the CDR3. The CDR3 reads CASSLVGAGSFYEQYF. CDR3 in DNA: TGTGCCAGCAGTTTAGTTGGGGCGGGGTCCTTCTACGAGCAGTACTTC.